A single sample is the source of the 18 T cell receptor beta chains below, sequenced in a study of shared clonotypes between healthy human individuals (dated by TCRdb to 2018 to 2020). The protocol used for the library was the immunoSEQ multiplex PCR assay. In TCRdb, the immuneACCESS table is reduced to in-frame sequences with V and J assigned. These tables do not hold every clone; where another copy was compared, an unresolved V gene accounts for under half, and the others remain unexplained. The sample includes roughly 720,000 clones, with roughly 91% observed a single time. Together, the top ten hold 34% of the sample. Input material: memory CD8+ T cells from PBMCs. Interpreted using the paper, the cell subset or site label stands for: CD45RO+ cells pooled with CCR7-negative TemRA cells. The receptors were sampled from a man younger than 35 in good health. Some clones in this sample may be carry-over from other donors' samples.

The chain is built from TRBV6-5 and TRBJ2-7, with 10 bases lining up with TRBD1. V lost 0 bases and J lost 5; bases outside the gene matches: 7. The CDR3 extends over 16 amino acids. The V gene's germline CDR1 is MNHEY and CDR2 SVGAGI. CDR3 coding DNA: TGTGCCAGCAGTTACTCAAAGGACAGGGGGGAAAACGAGCAGTACTTC. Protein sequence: CASSYSKDRGENEQYF.

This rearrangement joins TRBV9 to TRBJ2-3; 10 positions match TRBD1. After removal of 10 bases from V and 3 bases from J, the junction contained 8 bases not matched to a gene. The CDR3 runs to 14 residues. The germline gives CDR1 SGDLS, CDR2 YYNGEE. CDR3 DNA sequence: TGTGCCTCAGCCGGGACAGGGGTAACAGATACGCAGTATTTT. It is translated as CASAGTGVTDTQYF.

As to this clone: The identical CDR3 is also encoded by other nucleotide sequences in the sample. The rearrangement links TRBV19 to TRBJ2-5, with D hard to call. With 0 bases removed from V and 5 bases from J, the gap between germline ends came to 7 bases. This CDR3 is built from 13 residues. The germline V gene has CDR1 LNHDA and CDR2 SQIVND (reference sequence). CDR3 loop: CASSIDPEETQYF. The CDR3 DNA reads TGTGCCAGTAGTATAGATCCCGAGGAGACCCAGTACTTC.

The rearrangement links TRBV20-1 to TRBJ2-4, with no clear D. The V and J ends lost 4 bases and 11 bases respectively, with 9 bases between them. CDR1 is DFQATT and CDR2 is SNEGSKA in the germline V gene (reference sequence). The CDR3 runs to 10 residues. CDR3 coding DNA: TGCAGTGCTACTCGAGTTGTTCAGTACTTC. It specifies CSATRVVQYF.

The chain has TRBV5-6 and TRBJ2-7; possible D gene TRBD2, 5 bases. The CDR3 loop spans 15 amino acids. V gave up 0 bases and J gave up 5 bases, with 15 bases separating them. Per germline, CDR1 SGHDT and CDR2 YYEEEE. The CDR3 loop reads CASSLGTGWADEQYF. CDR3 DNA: TGTGCCAGCAGCTTGGGGACGGGGTGGGCCGACGAGCAGTACTTC.

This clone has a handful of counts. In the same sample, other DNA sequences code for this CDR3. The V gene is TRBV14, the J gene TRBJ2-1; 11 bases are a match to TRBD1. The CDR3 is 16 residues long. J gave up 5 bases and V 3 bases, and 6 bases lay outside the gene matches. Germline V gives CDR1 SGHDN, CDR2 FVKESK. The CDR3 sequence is CASSQLPGQGDNEQFF. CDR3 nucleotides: TGTGCCAGCAGCCAGTTGCCGGGACAGGGGGACAATGAGCAGTTCTTC.

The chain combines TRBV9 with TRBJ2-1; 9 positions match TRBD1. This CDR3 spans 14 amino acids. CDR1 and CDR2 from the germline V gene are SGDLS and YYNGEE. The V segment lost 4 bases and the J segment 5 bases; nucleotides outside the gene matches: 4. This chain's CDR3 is CASSSDRGNNEQFF. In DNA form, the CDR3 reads TGTGCCAGCAGCTCGGACAGGGGTAACAATGAGCAGTTCTTC.

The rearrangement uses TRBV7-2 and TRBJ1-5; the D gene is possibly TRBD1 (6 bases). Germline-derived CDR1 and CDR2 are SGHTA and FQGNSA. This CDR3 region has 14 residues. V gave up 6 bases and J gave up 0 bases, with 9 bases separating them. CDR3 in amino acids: CASRRQASNQPQHF. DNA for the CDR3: TGTGCCAGCAGACGACAGGCTAGCAATCAGCCCCAGCATTTT. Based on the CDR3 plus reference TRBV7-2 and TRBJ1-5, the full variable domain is GAGVSQSPSNKVTEKGKDVELRCDPISGHTALYWYRQSLGQGLEFLIYFQGNSAPDKSGLPSDRFSAERTGGSVSTLTIQRTQQEDSAVYLCASRRQASNQPQHFGDGTRLSIL.

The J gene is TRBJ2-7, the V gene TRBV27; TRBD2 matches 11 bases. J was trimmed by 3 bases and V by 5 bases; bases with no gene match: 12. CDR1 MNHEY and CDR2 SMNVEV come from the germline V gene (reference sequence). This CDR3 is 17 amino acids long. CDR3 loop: CASSTLRLAGTIYEQYF. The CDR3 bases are TGTGCCAGCAGTACCCTCCGACTAGCGGGAACAATCTACGAGCAGTACTTC.

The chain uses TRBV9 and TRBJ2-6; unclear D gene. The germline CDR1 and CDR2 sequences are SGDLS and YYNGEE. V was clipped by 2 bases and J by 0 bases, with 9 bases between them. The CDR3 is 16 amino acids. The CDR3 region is CASSVHGNSGANVLTF. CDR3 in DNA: TGTGCCAGCAGCGTTCACGGAAACTCTGGGGCCAACGTCCTGACTTTC.

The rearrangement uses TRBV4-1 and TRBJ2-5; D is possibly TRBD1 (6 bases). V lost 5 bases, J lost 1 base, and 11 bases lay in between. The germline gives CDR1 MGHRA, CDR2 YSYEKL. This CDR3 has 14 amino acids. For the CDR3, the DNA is TGCGCCAGCAGCTACAGGGCTCTCCAAGAGACCCAGTACTTC. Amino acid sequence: CASSYRALQETQYF.

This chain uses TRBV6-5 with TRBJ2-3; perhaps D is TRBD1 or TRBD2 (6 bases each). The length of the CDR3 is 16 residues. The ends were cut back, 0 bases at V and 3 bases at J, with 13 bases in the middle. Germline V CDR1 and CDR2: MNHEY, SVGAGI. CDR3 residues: CASSYSSGAQTDTQYF. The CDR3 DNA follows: TGTGCCAGCAGTTACTCATCGGGGGCGCAGACAGATACGCAGTATTTT.

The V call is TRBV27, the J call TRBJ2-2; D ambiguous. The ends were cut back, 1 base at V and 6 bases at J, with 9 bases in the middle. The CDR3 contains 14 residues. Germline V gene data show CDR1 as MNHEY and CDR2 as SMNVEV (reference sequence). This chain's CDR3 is CASSLFWSSGELFF. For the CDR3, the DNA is TGTGCCAGCAGTTTATTTTGGAGTTCCGGGGAGCTGTTTTTT.

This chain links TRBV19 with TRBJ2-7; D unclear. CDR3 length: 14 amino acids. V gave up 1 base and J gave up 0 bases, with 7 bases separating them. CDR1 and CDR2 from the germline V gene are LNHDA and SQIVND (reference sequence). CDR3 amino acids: CASSIGESSYEQYF. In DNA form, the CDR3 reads TGTGCCAGTAGTATAGGTGAATCCTCCTACGAGCAGTACTTC.

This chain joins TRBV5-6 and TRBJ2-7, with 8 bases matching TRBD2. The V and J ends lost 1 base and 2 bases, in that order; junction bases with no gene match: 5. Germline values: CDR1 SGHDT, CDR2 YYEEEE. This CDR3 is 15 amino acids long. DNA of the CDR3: TGTGCCAGCAGCTTGCAGCGGGAGAATACCTACGAGCAGTACTTC. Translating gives CASSLQRENTYEQYF.

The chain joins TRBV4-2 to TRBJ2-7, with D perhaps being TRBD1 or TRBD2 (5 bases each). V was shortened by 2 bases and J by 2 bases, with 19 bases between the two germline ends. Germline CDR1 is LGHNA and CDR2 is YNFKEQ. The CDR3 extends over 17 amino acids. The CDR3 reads CASSQKVSGTATYEQYF. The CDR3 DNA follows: TGTGCCAGCAGCCAAAAGGTCTCAGGGACGGCCACCTACGAGCAGTACTTC.

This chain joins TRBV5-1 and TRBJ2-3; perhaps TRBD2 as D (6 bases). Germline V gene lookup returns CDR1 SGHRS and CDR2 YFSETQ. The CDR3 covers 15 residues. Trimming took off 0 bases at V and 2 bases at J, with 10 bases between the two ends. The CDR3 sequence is CASSLVGSPTDTQYF. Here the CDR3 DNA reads TGCGCCAGCAGCTTGGTCGGGAGCCCCACAGATACGCAGTATTTT.

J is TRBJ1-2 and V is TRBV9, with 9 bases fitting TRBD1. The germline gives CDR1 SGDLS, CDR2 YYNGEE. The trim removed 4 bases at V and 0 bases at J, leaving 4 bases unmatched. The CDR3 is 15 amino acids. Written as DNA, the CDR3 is TGTGCCAGCAGCCCCCGGACAGGGGCTAACTATGGCTACACCTTC. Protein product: CASSPRTGANYGYTF.